The rows below give T cell receptor beta chains drawn from one sample of a study of vaccination and CD4 T cells after COVID-19. From the PCR reads, TCRdb called clonotypes with MiXCR, one entry per CDR3 protein. The sample lists fewer than 12,000 distinct CDR3 sequences, around 60% occurring once. Antigen specificity for these receptors is unknown. The sequenced material came from CD4+ T cells from blood, cultured in vitro. The receptors here all came from a human donor who had recovered from COVID-19. Each CDR3 is given with its conserved first and last residue. D genes are given only for firm matches. Clone size is shown for a subset of rows, as once, few, many or a class of expanded clone.

clone size	V gene	J gene	D gene	CDR3 protein
NA	TRBV11-2	TRBJ2-1	TRBD2	CASSLSGTSYIHEQFF
few	TRBV6-1	TRBJ1-1	TRBD1	CASRSTGGLNTEAFF
NA	TRBV11-2	TRBJ2-2	NA	CASRLTDAANTGELFF
NA	TRBV6-1	TRBJ1-5	TRBD1	CASGQASQPQHF
NA	TRBV7-2	TRBJ1-6	TRBD1	CASSPDRVVNSPLHF
NA	TRBV19	TRBJ2-7	NA	CASRTGTSSYEQYF
NA	TRBV6-1	TRBJ1-5	NA	CASSRRGGNQPQHF
NA	TRBV12-5	TRBJ1-1	NA	CASGLVSGVMNTEAFF
NA	TRBV7-3	TRBJ2-2	NA	CASSFGNTGELFF
few	TRBV7-9	TRBJ2-5	TRBD2	CASSLSSGGQETQYF
NA	TRBV7-2	TRBJ1-2	NA	CASSFRIDSPYGYTF
few	TRBV6-1	TRBJ2-2	TRBD1	CASSAWTGAGELFF
NA	TRBV24-1	TRBJ2-3	NA	CATSDSGQPRDTQYF
NA	TRBV14	TRBJ1-2	NA	CASSQSGYGYTF
few	TRBV7-2	TRBJ1-5	TRBD1	CASSQGAGTDQPQHF
few	TRBV20-1	TRBJ2-1	TRBD2	CSAPPGLEGYNEQFF
NA	TRBV5-5	TRBJ1-4	NA	CASSLATSLGEKLFF
NA	TRBV20-1	TRBJ1-2	TRBD1	CSAVWDRGDGYTF
once	TRBV19	TRBJ2-5	NA	CASSPLKGGQETQYF
NA	TRBV7-8	TRBJ2-7	NA	CASSLTNKGYEQYF
NA	TRBV2	TRBJ2-3	TRBD2	CASSSRLAGGLREVTDTQYF
NA	TRBV10-2	TRBJ2-5	TRBD1	CASSRGQETQYF
NA	TRBV7-7	TRBJ2-1	NA	CASSLADAGIGEQFF
few	TRBV20-1	TRBJ1-2	NA	CSAREDGAGYTF